This T cell receptor beta chain was identified during a study of HIV-infected patients and healthy controls. Whole-study context: Early therapy brought no consistent CD8 count shift, though the CD4:CD8 ratio rose a little. No general T-cell lymphocytopenia was present, and per-chain CDR3 totals resembled those of controls. Study findings and constraints: Untreated HIV+ repertoires had roughly threefold fewer distinct CDR3s and lower Shannon diversity than healthy controls. Apparent post-therapy Gini recovery among HIV-infected patients was not reproduced with size-matched repertoires.

Antiretroviral therapy had run roughly three months, about 14 weeks, before follow-up blood collection. All unsorted peripheral T cells were captured because whole blood was used without fractionation. Germline-derived CDR1 and CDR2 are DFQATT and SNEGSKA (reference sequence). The V gene lost 3 bases and the J gene lost 3 bases, with 9 bases spanning the gap. The CDR3 is 13 amino acids. cDNA was made from approximately 500 ng RNA using alpha and beta constant primers. Separate chain-specific third strand synthesis with multiplexing indices produced the alpha and beta libraries. TCRdb independently ran MiXCR on the 5' RACE reads; one entry per CDR3 protein. The sample carries about 6,600 distinct CDR3 sequences, less than 11% recorded once. This clonotype ranks as medium-sized. What it recognizes is unknown.

This sample comprised blood, obtained during antiretroviral therapy. The origin of this receptor is an adult with HIV infection. The J gene is TRBJ2-1, the V gene TRBV20-1; D is unresolved. CDR3 sequence (DNA): TGCAGTGCTAGCCTCTCGTACTACAATGAGCAGTTCTTC. It encodes CSASLSYYNEQFF.